The 11 T cell receptor beta chains reported below all come from one sample, sequenced in a study of OX40 agonist ivuxolimab in advanced cancers. The table came from immunoSEQ multiplex PCR; TCRdb's copy has only in-frame clones and leaves some out. Of 84,000 or so clones listed, approximately 95% are singletons. The source was CD4+ or CD8+ T cells sorted from blood, collected in a trial of the OX40 agonist ivuxolimab. The receptor source for this set is an adult with an advanced solid tumor such as melanoma, head and neck, liver or kidney cancer.

This chain joins TRBV6-1 and TRBJ1-1; D is perhaps TRBD1 (6 bases). This CDR3 region has 14 residues. Trimming took off 7 bases at V and 4 bases at J, with 16 bases between the two ends. From germline, CDR1 is MNHNS and CDR2 SASEGT. CDR3 residues: CASKLTGLGTEAFF. In DNA form, the CDR3 reads TGTGCCAGCAAGCTTACAGGGTTAGGCACTGAAGCTTTCTTT.

The chain's CDR3 is CSAAGSGTGTEAFF. CDR3 in DNA: TGCAGCGCGGCGGGTAGTGGGACCGGCACTGAAGCTTTCTTT. The chain combines TRBV29-1 with TRBJ1-1; possible D gene TRBD1, 5 bases. V lost 7 bases to trimming and J lost 4 bases, with 19 bases between them. Germline V lookup: CDR1 SQVTM, CDR2 ANQGSEA. The CDR3 totals 14 residues.

The CDR3 region has the DNA TGTGCCAGCAGCGCTGGGACTAGCGGGAGGACCGGGGAGCTGTTTTTT. Translated, it gives CASSAGTSGRTGELFF. The J gene is TRBJ2-2, the V gene TRBV9; 15 nucleotides line up with TRBD2. With 3 bases clipped from V and 5 bases from J, the junction kept 2 bases outside the gene matches. Germline V gives CDR1 SGDLS, CDR2 YYNGEE. This CDR3 has 16 residues.

The V call is TRBV5-4, the J call TRBJ2-7; D unresolved. Germline-derived CDR1 and CDR2 are SGHNT and YYREEE (reference sequence). The CDR3 has 13 amino acids. Trimming pared 0 bases from V and 9 bases from J, leaving 13 bases between. The CDR3 DNA is TGTGCCAGCAGCTTGGGACTGATAGCCGGGCAGTACTTC. Its translation is CASSLGLIAGQYF.

The chain is built from TRBV4-3 and TRBJ2-7; D remains unclear. This CDR3 has 11 residues. V lost 7 bases and J 6 bases, leaving 10 bases between the germline ends. The germline V gene has CDR1 LGHNA and CDR2 YSLEER. CDR3 sequence reads: CASTDGVEQYF. The CDR3 DNA sequence: TGCGCCAGCACCGACGGTGTCGAGCAGTACTTC.

The rearrangement joins TRBV28 to TRBJ2-1; the D is unclear. The CDR3 runs to 11 residues. The V end lost 3 bases, the J end lost 10 bases, and 7 bases lay between the germline ends. Germline CDR1 is MDHEN and CDR2 is SYDVKM. The CDR3 DNA is TGTGCCAGCAGTTTGTACGTGGAGCAGTTCTTC. It translates to CASSLYVEQFF.

The DNA of the CDR3 is TGTGCCAGCAGCCCCACGAGGGAGGTTGGCAATCAGCCCCAGCATTTT. Translated: CASSPTREVGNQPQHF. The V and J genes are TRBV6-6 and TRBJ1-5; D is unclear. CDR3 size: 16 residues. Germline V lookup: CDR1 MNHNY, CDR2 SVGAGI (reference sequence). V was pared by 6 bases and J by 2 bases, with 17 bases between.

The chain uses TRBV18 and TRBJ1-4, with D tentatively TRBD1 (6 bases). The CDR3 is 15 amino acids. Germline-derived CDR1 and CDR2 are KGHSH and LQKENI. Trimming took 3 bases from V and 0 from J, leaving 8 bases between them. CDR3: CASSPDSATNEKLFF. The CDR3 DNA follows: TGTGCCAGCTCACCGGACAGCGCAACTAATGAAAAACTGTTTTTT.

Concerning this clone: The junction differs from germline at one of its ends, possibly a read error. The rearrangement links TRBV11-2 to TRBJ2-7, with 9 positions matching TRBD1. The germline V gene encodes CDR1 SGHAT and CDR2 FQNNGV. CDR3 size: 15 residues. CDR3 nucleotide sequence: TGTGCCAGCAGCGCCTCGGACAGGGGTTTTTACGAGCAGTGCTTC. Its translation: CASSASDRGFYEQCF.

The chain combines TRBV7-8 with TRBJ2-2; tentatively, D is TRBD1 (6 bases). The CDR3 is 17 residues long. The V gene's germline CDR1 is SGHVS and CDR2 FQNEAQ. V gave up 1 base and J gave up 6 bases, with 18 bases separating them. CDR3 nucleotide sequence: TGTGCCAGCAGCTTAGGAGCTACAGGGATATTCGCCGGGGAGCTGTTTTTT. Its translation is CASSLGATGIFAGELFF.

This chain uses TRBV4-3 with TRBJ1-2; D call uncertain. CDR3 size: 15 residues. The germline gives CDR1 LGHNA, CDR2 YSLEER. With 0 bases removed from V and 8 bases from J, the gap between germline ends came to 16 bases. This chain's CDR3 is CASSQEGAGGGGYTF. The CDR3 region has the DNA TGCGCCAGCAGCCAAGAAGGCGCTGGTGGAGGCGGCTACACCTTC.